These T cell receptor beta chains were read from a single sample in a study of T-cell reconstitution after alpha-beta-depleted transplantation in children. TCRdb re-analysed the PCR reads in MiXCR, keeping a single row per CDR3 protein. The sample lists hundreds of thousands of distinct CDR3 sequences; 10% to 13% were seen once. Sequenced material: PBMCs from the stem cell graft donor, taken from the stem cell graft. These receptors came from a human donor who donated a stem cell graft to a child with acute myeloid leukemia. The CDR3 runs from the conserved cysteine through the conserved F or W. A D gene is named only where the DNA matches it firmly. Clone sizes are given selectively: once, few, many, or a class where the clone is expanded.

J,size,D,V,CDR3,DNA
TRBJ2-6,.,.,TRBV7-3,CASGGGSGANVLTF,TGTGCCAGCGGGGGCGGCTCTGGGGCCAACGTCCTGACTTTC
TRBJ1-1,few,.,TRBV5-6,CASSTGRGTEAFF,TGTGCCAGCAGCACCGGACGTGGCACTGAAGCTTTCTTT
TRBJ1-2,many,.,TRBV27,CASREGGKGNYGYTF,TGTGCCAGCAGGGAGGGTGGTAAGGGGAACTATGGCTACACCTTC
TRBJ2-3,.,.,TRBV7-9,CATPWRESTDTQYF,TGTGCCACCCCCTGGAGGGAATCCACAGATACGCAGTATTTT
TRBJ2-1,once,.,TRBV11-2,CASSLREGASGRSYNEQFF,TGTGCCAGCAGCTTAAGGGAGGGGGCTAGCGGGCGCTCCTACAATGAGCAGTTCTTC
TRBJ2-7,many,.,TRBV27,CASRSIPYEQYF,TGTGCCAGCCGGTCCATTCCCTACGAGCAGTACTTC
TRBJ1-5,few,TRBD1,TRBV5-1,CASSLGDPGTGGNQPQHF,TGCGCCAGCAGCTTAGGCGATCCCGGGACAGGGGGAAATCAGCCCCAGCATTTT
TRBJ2-1,many,.,TRBV29-1,CSVGRTNEQFF,TGCAGCGTTGGTCGGACCAATGAGCAGTTCTTC
TRBJ2-7,few,.,TRBV15,CATSRDLSGVYEQYF,TGTGCCACCAGCAGAGATCTTTCCGGGGTTTACGAGCAGTACTTC
TRBJ2-2,few,TRBD2,TRBV7-9,CASSLRTSGMPGELFF,TGTGCCAGCAGCCTAAGGACTAGCGGGATGCCCGGGGAGCTGTTTTTT
TRBJ2-4,.,.,TRBV20-1,CSATPGFIPSLAKNIQYF,TGCAGTGCAACACCTGGTTTTATCCCTTCCCTAGCCAAAAACATTCAGTACTTC
TRBJ2-7,.,TRBD1,TRBV20-1,CSANRGFYEQYF,TGCAGTGCTAACAGGGGTTTTTACGAGCAGTACTTC
TRBJ1-4,.,TRBD1,TRBV20-1,CSARDWTGLNEKLFF,TGCAGTGCTAGAGATTGGACAGGTCTTAATGAAAAACTGTTTTTT
TRBJ2-4,.,TRBD2,TRBV27,CASSRLAGINLAKNIQYF,TGTGCCAGCAGTCGACTAGCGGGGATAAATCTTGCCAAAAACATTCAGTACTTC
TRBJ2-1,.,.,TRBV20-1,CSASWDPPKLWQFF,TGCAGTGCTAGCTGGGATCCCCCTAAATTGTGGCAGTTCTTC
TRBJ2-7,many,.,TRBV28,CASSFRYQARGEQYF,TGTGCCAGCAGTTTCCGGTATCAGGCCCGCGGGGAGCAGTACTTC
TRBJ2-5,.,.,TRBV4-3,CASSQDYSETQYF,TGCGCCAGCAGCCAAGATTATTCGGAGACCCAGTACTTC
TRBJ2-7,.,TRBD1,TRBV12-3/TRBV12-4,CASSFGGTGAYEQYF,TGTGCCAGCAGTTTTGGAGGGACAGGGGCCTACGAGCAGTACTTC
TRBJ2-5,.,.,TRBV30,CASPISESSETQYF,TGTGCCTCGCCGATTAGCGAGAGTTCGGAGACCCAGTACTTC
TRBJ2-1,few,.,TRBV28,CASNYLGAEQFF,TGTGCCAGCAACTACTTGGGAGCAGAGCAGTTCTTC
TRBJ2-1,few,.,TRBV27,CASSALDSSYNEQFF,TGTGCCAGCAGTGCCCTGGACTCCTCCTACAATGAGCAGTTCTTC
TRBJ2-3,few,TRBD1,TRBV14,CASSPMGQGTDTQYF,TGTGCCAGCAGCCCTATGGGACAGGGCACAGATACGCAGTATTTT
TRBJ2-7,.,TRBD2,TRBV10-3,CAICSGTNYEQYF,TGTGCCATCTGCAGCGGGACGAATTACGAGCAGTACTTC
TRBJ2-7,.,.,TRBV29-1,CSVVGPTIEQYF,TGCAGCGTTGTAGGTCCTACAATCGAGCAGTACTTC
TRBJ1-3,few,.,TRBV18,CASSPIRDGSGNTIYF,TGTGCCAGCTCACCAATCCGGGACGGCTCTGGAAACACCATATATTTT
TRBJ2-7,.,TRBD2,TRBV20-1,CSARDSPGLAGGYFYEQYF,TGCAGTGCTAGAGATTCCCCCGGACTAGCGGGAGGGTATTTCTACGAGCAGTACTTC
TRBJ2-7,.,.,TRBV29-1,CSVVGGRLEQYF,TGCAGCGTTGTCGGGGGGCGGCTTGAGCAGTACTTC
TRBJ2-1,few,TRBD1,TRBV20-1,CSAARGLEQFF,TGCAGTGCTGCCAGGGGGCTGGAGCAGTTCTTC
TRBJ2-2,.,TRBD2,TRBV2,CASVYSGMYTGELFF,TGTGCCAGCGTCTACAGCGGGATGTACACCGGGGAGCTGTTTTTT
TRBJ2-7,.,.,TRBV30,CAWSVGAGDSYEQYF,TGTGCCTGGAGTGTTGGGGCAGGCGACTCCTACGAGCAGTACTTC
TRBJ2-7,.,TRBD2,TRBV28,CASTPGLGYEQYF,TGTGCCAGCACCCCGGGACTAGGCTACGAGCAGTACTTC
TRBJ2-3,.,.,TRBV7-9,CASSLGRAVPDTQYF,TGTGCCAGCAGCTTAGGACGGGCGGTCCCCGATACGCAGTATTTT
TRBJ1-2,.,.,TRBV29-1,CSVVSWAYGYTF,TGCAGCGTTGTTTCCTGGGCCTATGGCTACACCTTC
TRBJ2-1,few,.,TRBV29-1,CSGRSGASSYNEQFF,TGCAGCGGGCGGTCGGGGGCGAGCTCCTACAATGAGCAGTTCTTC
TRBJ2-1,few,TRBD2,TRBV11-2,CASSRTSVSYNEQFF,TGTGCCAGCAGTCGTACTAGCGTTTCCTACAATGAGCAGTTCTTC
TRBJ1-1,.,.,TRBV18,CASSPASTLEAFF,TGTGCCAGCTCGCCGGCCTCGACTCTGGAGGCTTTCTTT
TRBJ2-7,many,.,TRBV12-3/TRBV12-4,CASSSRFDRTAQYF,TGTGCCAGCAGTTCGCGATTTGACAGGACGGCGCAGTACTTC
TRBJ2-1,.,.,TRBV20-1,CSARGTPSYNEQFF,TGCAGTGCTAGAGGTACCCCCTCCTACAATGAGCAGTTCTTC
TRBJ2-1,many,.,TRBV5-1,CASSLEANSYNEQFF,TGCGCCAGCAGCTTGGAGGCAAACTCCTACAATGAGCAGTTCTTC
TRBJ2-1,.,TRBD2,TRBV20-1,CCATGLADSYNEQFF,TGCTGTGCTACTGGACTAGCGGACTCCTACAATGAGCAGTTCTTC
TRBJ2-1,.,.,TRBV6-2/TRBV6-3,CASTKGGVGEQFF,TGTGCCAGCACTAAGGGGGGCGTCGGTGAGCAGTTCTTC
TRBJ2-5,.,TRBD1,TRBV14,CASSQFTGEETQYF,TGTGCCAGCAGCCAATTTACAGGGGAGGAGACCCAGTACTTC